Following are 10 T cell receptor beta chains from one sample sequenced in a study of blood T cell repertoires in COVID-19. The protocol was immunoSEQ multiplex PCR, while the TCRdb copy is restricted to in-frame clones and leaves out a portion. The table includes some 150,000 clones, 89% detected once. The sample was peripheral blood. These receptor sequences come from a man in his 60s with acute or convalescent COVID-19.

This chain connects TRBV5-1 to TRBJ1-6, with a tentative D call TRBD1 (6 bases). V lost 4 bases and J lost 7, with 15 bases in between. Germline V gives CDR1 SGHRS, CDR2 YFSETQ. CDR3 length: 15 residues. The CDR3 loop is CASSTVQGENSPLHF. DNA of the CDR3: TGCGCCAGCAGCACCGTACAGGGTGAGAATTCACCCCTCCACTTT.

The chain has TRBV9 and TRBJ1-2; D may be TRBD1 (5 bases). Germline CDR1 SGDLS, CDR2 YYNGEE. The germline V and J ends were trimmed by 0 bases and 4 bases, with 16 bases remaining between them. The CDR3 is 16 residues long. In DNA, the CDR3 is TGTGCCAGCAGCGTAGGTAAAACAGGTACATCCTATGGCTACACCTTC. This gives the protein CASSVGKTGTSYGYTF.

The chain couples TRBV6-1 to TRBJ1-2; D is perhaps TRBD1 (6 bases). Germline V lookup: CDR1 MNHNS, CDR2 SASEGT. The CDR3 is made up of 13 amino acids. The germline V and J ends were trimmed by 2 bases and 4 bases, with 8 bases remaining between them. CDR3 residues: CASSETGTYGYTF. CDR3 nucleotides: TGTGCCAGCAGTGAAACAGGGACCTATGGCTACACCTTC.

The chain is built from TRBV18 and TRBJ1-1; 10 positions match TRBD1. J was trimmed by 3 bases and V by 6 bases; bases with no gene match: 7. The CDR3 is made up of 15 amino acids. Germline values: CDR1 KGHSH, CDR2 LQKENI. CDR3 nucleotides: TGTGCCAGCTCTGATTCCGGGACAGGGGACACTGAAGCTTTCTTT. Translated, it gives CASSDSGTGDTEAFF.

This chain uses TRBV2 with TRBJ1-2; D is possibly TRBD1 (6 bases). Germline-derived CDR1 and CDR2 are SNHLY and FYNNEI. The CDR3 consists of 13 residues. V lost 6 bases to trimming and J lost 3 bases, with 11 bases between them. Written as DNA, the CDR3 is TGTGCCAGCAGACAACAGGGCTACTATGGCTACACCTTC. This gives the protein CASRQQGYYGYTF. Filled out from reference TRBV2 and TRBJ1-2, the complete variable domain reads EPEVTQTPSHQVTQMGQEVILRCVPISNHLYFYWYRQILGQKVEFLVSFYNNEISEKSEIFDDQFSVERPDGSNFTLKIRSTKLEDSAMYFCASRQQGYYGYTFGSGTRLTVV.

Written as DNA, the CDR3 is TGTGCCAGCAGCGTAGAGTGGCAGGGCTATGGCTACACCTTC. Translated: CASSVEWQGYGYTF. The V call is TRBV9, the J call TRBJ1-2, with a possible D match to TRBD1 (5 bases). This CDR3 comprises 14 residues. Germline CDR1 SGDLS, CDR2 YYNGEE. V lost 0 bases, J lost 4 bases, and 10 bases lay in between.

The V and J genes are TRBV30 and TRBJ1-5, with D uncertain. The CDR3 length is 15 residues. In germline, CDR1 is GTSNPN, CDR2 SVGIG (reference sequence). V dropped 0 bases and J dropped 4 bases, with 13 bases sitting between them. The CDR3 loop reads CAWSVSPVKNQPQHF. CDR3 nucleotide sequence: TGTGCCTGGAGTGTATCCCCAGTTAAGAATCAGCCCCAGCATTTT.

This rearrangement joins TRBV25-1 to TRBJ1-1; tentatively, D is TRBD1 (6 bases). The CDR3 has 10 amino acids. Germline-derived CDR1 and CDR2 are MGHDK and SYGVNS. Trimming removed 7 bases at V and 9 bases at J, with 9 bases between. CDR3 in amino acids: CASIGGQAFF. DNA of the CDR3: TGTGCCAGCATCGGGGGGCAAGCTTTCTTT.

This clone was observed a single time. This rearrangement joins TRBV24-1 to TRBJ1-2, with a tentative D call TRBD1 (5 bases). Trimming removed 0 bases from V and 8 bases from J, with 12 bases in between. CDR1 and CDR2 (germline): KGHDR, SFDVKD. The CDR3 extends over 14 amino acids. The CDR3 DNA reads TGTGCCACCAGTGATTTGCGGGGGGGTCAAGGCTACACCTTC. It is translated as CATSDLRGGQGYTF.

The gene calls are TRBV18 and TRBJ2-7; TRBD1 agrees at 10 bases. Germline assignment: CDR1 KGHSH and CDR2 LQKENI. This CDR3 comprises 17 residues. V shed 1 base, J shed 3 bases, and the junction held 9 bases outside the gene matches. CDR3 nucleotides: TGTGCCAGCTCACCACAGGGTCCGGGACAGGGGAACTACGAGCAGTACTTC. Translation: CASSPQGPGQGNYEQYF. Looking up the rest from reference TRBV18 and TRBJ2-7 gives the full variable domain: NAGVMQNPRHLVRRRGQEARLRCSPMKGHSHVYWYRQLPEEGLKFMVYLQKENIIDESGMPKERFSAEFPKEGPSILRIQQVVRGDSAAYFCASSPQGPGQGNYEQYFGPGTRLTVT.